Here is one TCR beta chain with its context. The sample is drawn from a study of blood T cell repertoires in COVID-19. For the study at large: Sources were T cells, B-cell-depleted T cells, or PBMCs; the material itself was cDNA or gDNA.

Method: immunoSEQ multiplex PCR; TCRdb's copy keeps in-frame clones and lacks some. Among 150,000 or so clones, approximately 80% were seen once, and the ten largest hold over 5%. V was pared by 3 bases and J by 1 base, with 10 bases between. CDR1 SGDLS and CDR2 YYNGEE come from the germline V gene. The CDR3 covers 15 residues. The sequenced sample consisted of PBMCs or T cells enriched from blood (not recorded which). The chain recombines TRBV9 with TRBJ2-2, with unresolved D. The source is a man aged 65-85 years who had been exposed to COVID-19. CDR3 protein: CASSAQPGNTGELFF. In DNA, the CDR3 is TGTGCCAGCAGCGCACAGCCAGGGAACACCGGGGAGCTGTTTTTT.